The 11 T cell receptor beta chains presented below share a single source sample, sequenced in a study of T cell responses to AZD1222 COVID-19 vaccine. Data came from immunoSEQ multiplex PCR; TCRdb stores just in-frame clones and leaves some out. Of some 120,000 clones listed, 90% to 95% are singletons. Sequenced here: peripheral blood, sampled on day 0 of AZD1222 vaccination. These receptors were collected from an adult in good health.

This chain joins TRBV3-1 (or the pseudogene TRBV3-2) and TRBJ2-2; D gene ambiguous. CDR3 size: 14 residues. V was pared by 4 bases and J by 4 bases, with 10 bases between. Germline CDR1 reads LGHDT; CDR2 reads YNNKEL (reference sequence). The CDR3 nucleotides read TGTGCCAGCAGCCTCTATGGTCGCACCGGGGAGCTGTTTTTT. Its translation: CASSLYGRTGELFF.

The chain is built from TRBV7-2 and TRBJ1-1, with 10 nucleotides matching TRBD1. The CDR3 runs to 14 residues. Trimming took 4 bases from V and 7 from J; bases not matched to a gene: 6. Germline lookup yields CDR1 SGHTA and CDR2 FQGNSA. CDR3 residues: CASSWGQGINEAFF. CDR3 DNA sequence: TGTGCCAGCAGCTGGGGACAGGGGATAAATGAAGCTTTCTTT.

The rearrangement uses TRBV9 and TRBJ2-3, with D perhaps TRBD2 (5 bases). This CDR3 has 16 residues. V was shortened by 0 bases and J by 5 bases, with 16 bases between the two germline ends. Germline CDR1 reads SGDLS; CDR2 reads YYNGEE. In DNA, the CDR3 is TGTGCCAGCAGCGTAGTCGGGAAGGGATTATTAGATACGCAGTATTTT. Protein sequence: CASSVVGKGLLDTQYF.

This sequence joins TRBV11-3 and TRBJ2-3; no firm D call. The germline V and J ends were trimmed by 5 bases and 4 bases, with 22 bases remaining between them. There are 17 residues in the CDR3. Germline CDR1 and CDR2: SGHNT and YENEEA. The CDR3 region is CASSPAIGRAGSDTQYF. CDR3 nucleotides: TGTGCCAGCAGCCCCGCAATTGGTAGGGCTGGGTCAGATACGCAGTATTTT.

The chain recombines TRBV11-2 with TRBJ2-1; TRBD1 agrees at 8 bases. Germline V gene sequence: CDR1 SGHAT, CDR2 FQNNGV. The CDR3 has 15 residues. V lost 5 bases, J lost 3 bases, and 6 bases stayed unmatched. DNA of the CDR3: TGTGCCAGCAGCACCCGGACAGGGCTCTACAATGAGCAGTTCTTC. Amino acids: CASSTRTGLYNEQFF.

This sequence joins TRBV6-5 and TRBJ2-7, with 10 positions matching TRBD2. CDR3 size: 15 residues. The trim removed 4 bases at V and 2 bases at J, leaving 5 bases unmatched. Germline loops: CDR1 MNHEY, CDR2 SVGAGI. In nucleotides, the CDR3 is TGTGCCAGCAGTTCTGAAGCGGGAGGGCCCTACGAGCAGTACTTC. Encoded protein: CASSSEAGGPYEQYF.

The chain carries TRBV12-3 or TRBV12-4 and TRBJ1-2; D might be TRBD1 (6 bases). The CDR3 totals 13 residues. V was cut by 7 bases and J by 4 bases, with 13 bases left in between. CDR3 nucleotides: TGTGCCAGCACCGGAGGGACACCCTATGGCTACACCTTC. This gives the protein CASTGGTPYGYTF.

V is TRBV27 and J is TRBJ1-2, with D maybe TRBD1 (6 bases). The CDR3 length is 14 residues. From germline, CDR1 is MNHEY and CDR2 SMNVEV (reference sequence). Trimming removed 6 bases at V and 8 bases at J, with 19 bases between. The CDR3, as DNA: TGTGCCAGCAGGCCAACAGGGAATCGTAGCGGCTACACCTTC. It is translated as CASRPTGNRSGYTF.

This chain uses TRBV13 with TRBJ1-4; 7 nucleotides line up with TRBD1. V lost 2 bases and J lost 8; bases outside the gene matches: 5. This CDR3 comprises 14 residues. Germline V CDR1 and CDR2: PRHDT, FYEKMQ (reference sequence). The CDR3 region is CASSLKGAQEKLFF. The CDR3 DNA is TGTGCCAGCAGCTTAAAGGGGGCGCAAGAAAAACTGTTTTTT.

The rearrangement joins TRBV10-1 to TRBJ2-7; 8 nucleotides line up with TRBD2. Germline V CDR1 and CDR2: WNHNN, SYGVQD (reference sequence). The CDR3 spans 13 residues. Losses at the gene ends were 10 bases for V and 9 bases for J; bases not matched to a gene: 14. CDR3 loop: CATSPGRGGGQYF. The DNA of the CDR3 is TGCGCCACCTCCCCGGGCCGGGGGGGCGGGCAGTACTTC.

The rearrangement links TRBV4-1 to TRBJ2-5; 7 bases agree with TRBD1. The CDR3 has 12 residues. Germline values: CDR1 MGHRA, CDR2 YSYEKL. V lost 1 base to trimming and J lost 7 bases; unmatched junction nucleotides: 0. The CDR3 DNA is TGCGCCAGCAGCCAAGCAGGGGGGACCCAGTACTTC. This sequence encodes CASSQAGGTQYF.